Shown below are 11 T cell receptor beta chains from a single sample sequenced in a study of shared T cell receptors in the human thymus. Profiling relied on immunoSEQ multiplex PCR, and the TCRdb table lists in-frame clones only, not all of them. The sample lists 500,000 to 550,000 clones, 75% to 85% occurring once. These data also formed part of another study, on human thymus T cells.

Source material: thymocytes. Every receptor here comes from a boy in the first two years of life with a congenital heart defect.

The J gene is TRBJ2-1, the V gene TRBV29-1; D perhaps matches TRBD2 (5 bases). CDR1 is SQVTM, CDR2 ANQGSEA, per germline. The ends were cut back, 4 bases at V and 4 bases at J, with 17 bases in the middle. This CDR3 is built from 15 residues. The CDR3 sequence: CSVVLGPAGYNEQFF. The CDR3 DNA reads TGCAGCGTTGTGCTGGGTCCCGCGGGTTACAATGAGCAGTTCTTC.

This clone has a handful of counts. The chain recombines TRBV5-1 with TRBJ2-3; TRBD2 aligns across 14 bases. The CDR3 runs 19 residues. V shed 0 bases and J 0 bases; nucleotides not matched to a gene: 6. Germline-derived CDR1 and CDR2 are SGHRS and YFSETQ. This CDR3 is CASSLGGTSGRGSTDTQYF. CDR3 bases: TGCGCCAGCAGCTTGGGAGGGACTAGCGGGAGAGGGAGCACAGATACGCAGTATTTT.

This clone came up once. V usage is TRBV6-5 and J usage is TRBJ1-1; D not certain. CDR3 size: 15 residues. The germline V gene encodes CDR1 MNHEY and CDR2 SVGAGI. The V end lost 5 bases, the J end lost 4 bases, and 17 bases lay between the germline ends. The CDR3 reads CASSPAPREPTEAFF. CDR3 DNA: TGTGCCAGCAGTCCCGCCCCTAGGGAGCCCACTGAAGCTTTCTTT.

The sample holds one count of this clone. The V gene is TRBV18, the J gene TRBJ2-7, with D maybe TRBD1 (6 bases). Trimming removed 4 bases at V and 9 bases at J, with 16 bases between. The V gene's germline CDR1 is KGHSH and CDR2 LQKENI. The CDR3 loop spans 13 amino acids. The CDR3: CASSRGTREGQYF. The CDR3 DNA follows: TGTGCCAGCTCACGAGGGACAAGGGAAGGGCAGTACTTC.

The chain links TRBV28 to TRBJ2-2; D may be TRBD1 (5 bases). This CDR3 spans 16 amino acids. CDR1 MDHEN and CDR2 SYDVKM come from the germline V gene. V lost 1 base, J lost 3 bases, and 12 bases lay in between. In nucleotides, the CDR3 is TGTGCCAGCAGTTTATATGGGGCTTCATACACCGGGGAGCTGTTTTTT. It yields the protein CASSLYGASYTGELFF. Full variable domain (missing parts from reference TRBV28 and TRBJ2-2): DVKVTQSSRYLVKRTGEKVFLECVQDMDHENMFWYRQDPGLGLRLIYFSYDVKMKEKGDIPEGYSVSREKKERFSLILESASTNQTSMYLCASSLYGASYTGELFFGEGSRLTVL.

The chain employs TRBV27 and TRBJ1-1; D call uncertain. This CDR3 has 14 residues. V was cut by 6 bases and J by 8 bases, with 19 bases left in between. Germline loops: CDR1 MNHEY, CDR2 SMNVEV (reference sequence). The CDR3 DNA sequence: TGTGCCAGCAGCCCTCACCCCGACACCTCGGAAGCTTTCTTT. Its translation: CASSPHPDTSEAFF.

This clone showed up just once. The CDR3 coding sequence is TGTGCCACCAGCAGTCGGGTCTTTTGGGACACTGAAGCTTTCTTT. Protein sequence: CATSSRVFWDTEAFF. V gene TRBV15 combines with J gene TRBJ1-1; D unresolved. The CDR3 is 15 residues long. Germline CDR1 LNHNV, CDR2 YYDKDF (reference sequence). Trimming removed 3 bases from V and 3 bases from J, with 14 bases in between.

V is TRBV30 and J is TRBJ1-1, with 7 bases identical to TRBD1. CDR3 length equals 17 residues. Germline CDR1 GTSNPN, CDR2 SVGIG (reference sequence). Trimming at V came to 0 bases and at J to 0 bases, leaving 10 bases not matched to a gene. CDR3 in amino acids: CAWSVSSGDSVNTEAFF. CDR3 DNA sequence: TGTGCCTGGAGTGTCTCCTCGGGGGACAGTGTGAACACTGAAGCTTTCTTT.

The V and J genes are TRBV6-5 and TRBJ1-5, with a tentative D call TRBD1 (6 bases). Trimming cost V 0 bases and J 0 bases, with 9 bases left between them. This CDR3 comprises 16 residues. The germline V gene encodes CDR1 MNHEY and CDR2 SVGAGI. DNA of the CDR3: TGTGCCAGCAGTTACTCCAGGGGCGATAGCAATCAGCCCCAGCATTTT. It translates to CASSYSRGDSNQPQHF.

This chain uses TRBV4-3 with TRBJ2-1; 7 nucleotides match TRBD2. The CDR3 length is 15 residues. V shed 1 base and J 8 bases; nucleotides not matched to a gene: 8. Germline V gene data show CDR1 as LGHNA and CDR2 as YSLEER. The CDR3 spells CASSQVWGRGDEQFF. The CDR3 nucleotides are TGCGCCAGCAGCCAAGTGTGGGGGAGGGGCGATGAGCAGTTCTTC.

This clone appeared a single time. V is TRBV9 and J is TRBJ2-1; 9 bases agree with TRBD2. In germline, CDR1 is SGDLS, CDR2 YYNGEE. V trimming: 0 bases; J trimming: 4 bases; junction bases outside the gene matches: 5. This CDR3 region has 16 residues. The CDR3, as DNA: TGTGCCAGCAGCGTAGGGGCTAGCGGGGATTACAATGAGCAGTTCTTC. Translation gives CASSVGASGDYNEQFF.